The sequence of this T cell receptor beta chain was determined in a study of neoadjuvant anti-PD-1 for oral cavity cancer. Across the whole study: Patients mostly received three to four biweekly nivolumab doses at 3 mg/kg before surgery.

Time point defined: after neoadjuvant nivolumab, at surgical resection. Here immunoSEQ multiplex PCR was the method, and the copy in TCRdb shows in-frame clones only, minus some. The sample includes 65,000 to 70,000 clones, around 85% seen only once; the top ten take 2.5% to 3%. This CDR3 is built from 15 residues. CDR1 and CDR2 (germline): KGHSH, LQKENI. V dropped 2 bases and J dropped 0 bases, with 7 bases sitting between them. This sequence joins TRBV18 and TRBJ2-2; the D is unclear. The material sequenced was PBMCs, taken after nivolumab (anti-PD-1) treatment. The sequence derives from a person aged 35 to 85 with oral cavity squamous cell carcinoma. CDR3 loop: CASSPWQANTGELFF. CDR3 coding DNA: TGTGCCAGCTCACCATGGCAGGCGAACACCGGGGAGCTGTTTTTT.